Below are 21 T cell receptor beta chains sequenced from a single sample in a study of blood T cell repertoires in COVID-19. The assay was immunoSEQ multiplex PCR, and TCRdb's table has in-frame clones only and misses some. This table has roughly 290,000 clones, more than 75% appearing once. Sequencing was performed on peripheral blood. The receptors here all came from a woman aged 25 to 45 who had recovered from COVID-19.

The genes are TRBV19 and TRBJ1-1, with D uncertain. This CDR3 is built from 15 residues. V shed 5 bases and J shed 1 base, with 14 bases lying between them. Germline loops: CDR1 LNHDA, CDR2 SQIVND (reference sequence). This CDR3 reads CASSGLQEENTEAFF. Written as DNA, the CDR3 is TGTGCCAGTAGTGGCCTTCAGGAAGAGAACACTGAAGCTTTCTTT.

The chain joins TRBV10-2 to TRBJ1-4; the D is unclear. Germline CDR1 reads WSHSY; CDR2 reads SAAADI. The CDR3 length is 13 residues. The V gene lost 4 bases and the J gene lost 7 bases, with 10 bases spanning the gap. The DNA of the CDR3 is TGCGCCAGCAGTGGAGGATTAGGTGAAAAACTGTTTTTT. Its protein is CASSGGLGEKLFF.

The chain employs TRBV5-1 and TRBJ1-6; TRBD1 might be the D (5 bases). The V end lost 4 bases, the J end lost 6 bases, and 17 bases lay between the germline ends. The CDR3 runs to 16 residues. Germline values: CDR1 SGHRS, CDR2 YFSETQ. The CDR3, as DNA: TGCGCCAGCAGCCGTAGGGGTGCAGCCTTTAATTCACCCCTCCACTTT. Its translation is CASSRRGAAFNSPLHF.

This chain joins TRBV19 and TRBJ1-1; the D gene is possibly TRBD1 (5 bases). Trimming removed 3 bases at V and 4 bases at J, with 15 bases between. Germline CDR1 is LNHDA and CDR2 is SQIVND (reference sequence). The CDR3 runs to 15 residues. The CDR3 loop reads CASSIRPGGFTEAFF. CDR3 DNA: TGTGCCAGTAGTATCCGACCCGGGGGGTTCACTGAAGCTTTCTTT.

CDR3 nucleotides: TGTGCCAGCAGCGCCGGGACAGGGTACGGCACAGATACGCAGTATTTT. Its translation is CASSAGTGYGTDTQYF. The chain carries TRBV7-2 and TRBJ2-3; 9 positions agree with TRBD1. The CDR3 spans 16 residues. With 5 bases clipped from V and 1 base from J, the junction kept 7 bases outside the gene matches. Germline loops: CDR1 SGHTA, CDR2 FQGNSA.

This rearrangement joins TRBV13 to TRBJ2-6, with a possible D match to TRBD1 (6 bases). This CDR3 is 15 amino acids long. CDR1 and CDR2 (germline): PRHDT, FYEKMQ (reference sequence). V shed 5 bases and J shed 10 bases, with 18 bases lying between them. The CDR3 sequence: CASSERMTQGNVLTF. CDR3 nucleotide sequence: TGTGCCAGCAGCGAACGTATGACGCAGGGGAACGTCCTGACTTTC.

The J gene is TRBJ1-1, the V gene TRBV6-5; D gene ambiguous. Germline V gives CDR1 MNHEY, CDR2 SVGAGI. The ends were cut back, 0 bases at V and 7 bases at J, with 9 bases in the middle. The CDR3 totals 13 residues. For the CDR3, the DNA is TGTGCCAGCAGTTACTCTTGGGAGGGTGAAGCTTTCTTT. Protein: CASSYSWEGEAFF.

The chain couples TRBV20-1 to TRBJ1-1; no reliable D call. The CDR3 has 13 residues. The V gene lost 3 bases and the J gene lost 3 bases, with 11 bases spanning the gap. Germline V gene sequence: CDR1 DFQATT, CDR2 SNEGSKA (reference sequence). CDR3 residues: CSASPEEYTEAFF. For the CDR3, the DNA is TGCAGTGCTAGTCCGGAGGAATACACTGAAGCTTTCTTT.

V usage is TRBV7-9 and J usage is TRBJ2-7, with D possibly being TRBD1 (5 bases). V gave up 5 bases and J gave up 2 bases, with 13 bases separating them. Germline CDR1 is SEHNR and CDR2 is FQNEAQ (reference sequence). This CDR3 region has 14 residues. The CDR3 reads CASSPLTAPYEQYF. DNA for the CDR3: TGTGCCAGCAGCCCGCTGACAGCCCCCTACGAGCAGTACTTC.

V is TRBV6-2 or TRBV6-3 and J is TRBJ1-1, with D perhaps matching TRBD1 (5 bases). V lost 0 bases to trimming and J lost 6 bases, with 8 bases between them. Germline CDR1 is MNHEY and CDR2 is SVGEGT. The CDR3 is 13 amino acids. In DNA, the CDR3 is TGTGCCAGCAGTTACTCGCAGGGCGCTGAAGCTTTCTTT. This gives the protein CASSYSQGAEAFF.

The rearrangement uses TRBV9 and TRBJ2-2, with 14 positions matching TRBD2. Trimming cost V 0 bases and J 7 bases; bases outside gene matches: 5. The CDR3 is 17 residues long. In germline, CDR1 is SGDLS, CDR2 YYNGEE. The CDR3 coding sequence is TGTGCCAGCAGCGTAGTCGGACTAGCGGGAGGTGACGGGGAGCTGTTTTTT. Encoded protein: CASSVVGLAGGDGELFF.

The chain has TRBV6-5 and TRBJ1-1; no firm D call. V dropped 6 bases and J dropped 5 bases, with 13 bases sitting between them. CDR1 is MNHEY and CDR2 is SVGAGI in the germline V gene. The CDR3 is 13 amino acids. The chain's CDR3 is CASRSPSRTEAFF. CDR3 in DNA: TGTGCCAGCAGGAGTCCTTCTAGGACTGAAGCTTTCTTT.

The chain employs TRBV7-2 and TRBJ2-1, with 9 bases that match TRBD2. CDR1 and CDR2 from the germline V gene are SGHTA and FQGNSA. The junction had 9 bases not matched to a gene; V was cut back by 5 bases and J by 10 bases. The CDR3 covers 14 residues. This CDR3 reads CASSPRSGRMEQFF. CDR3 DNA sequence: TGTGCCAGCAGCCCCCGTAGCGGGAGAATGGAGCAGTTCTTC.

The chain joins TRBV12-5 to TRBJ2-2, with D possibly being TRBD2 (5 bases). V lost 6 bases and J 1 base, leaving 6 bases between the germline ends. This CDR3 contains 13 residues. From germline, CDR1 is LGHNT and CDR2 FRNRAP. This CDR3 is CASGRENTGELFF. The CDR3, as DNA: TGTGCTAGTGGACGGGAGAACACCGGGGAGCTGTTTTTT. The whole variable domain, remainder taken from reference TRBV12-5 and TRBJ2-2, is DARVTQTPRHKVTEMGQEVTMRCQPILGHNTVFWYRQTMMQGLELLAYFRNRAPLDDSGMPKDRFSAEMPDATLATLKIQPSEPRDSAVYFCASGRENTGELFFGEGSRLTVL.

The rearrangement joins TRBV6-5 to TRBJ1-4; D unresolved. The CDR3 is 15 amino acids. Germline loops: CDR1 MNHEY, CDR2 SVGAGI. Deletions cut 5 bases from V and 3 bases from J, with 13 bases between. The CDR3 region has the DNA TGTGCCAGCAGTAGTTCTTTCGGGGCTAATGAAAAACTGTTTTTT. Translation gives CASSSSFGANEKLFF.

With respect to this clone: One end of the junction does not line up with germline, which may come from a read error. The sample has other DNA sequences that encode this CDR3 too. V gene TRBV5-6 combines with J gene TRBJ1-2, with 9 bases aligning to TRBD1. CDR3 length equals 15 residues. The germline gives CDR1 SGHDT, CDR2 YYEEEE. DNA of the CDR3: TGTGCCAGTAGCTTGGCCGGGACAGGGACGTTTGGCTACACCTTC. Amino acid sequence: CASSLAGTGTFGYTF.

V and J are TRBV24-1 and TRBJ2-3, with D possibly being TRBD1 (5 bases). Germline lookup yields CDR1 KGHDR and CDR2 SFDVKD. This CDR3 contains 13 residues. Trimming removed 5 bases from V and 0 bases from J, with 5 bases in between. CDR3 bases: TGTGCCACCAGTGGACAGAGCACAGATACGCAGTATTTT. Translated, it gives CATSGQSTDTQYF.

About this clone itself: At one boundary the junction diverges from the germline segment, which might be a read error. The chain links TRBV28 to TRBJ1-5; a weak D match, TRBD1 (5 bases). This CDR3 contains 15 residues. In germline, CDR1 is MDHEN, CDR2 SYDVKM. CDR3 sequence (DNA): TGTGCCAGCAGTCTAGTCACGATGGGGCTTCAGGCCCAGCATTTT. Translating it yields CASSLVTMGLQAQHF.

This clone was recorded a few times. The chain combines TRBV5-1 with TRBJ2-7; tentative D call: TRBD1 (5 bases). Germline V gene sequence: CDR1 SGHRS, CDR2 YFSETQ. CDR3 length: 14 residues. V was cut by 3 bases and J by 4 bases, with 14 bases left in between. CDR3 region: CASSSDSQPYEQYF. The CDR3 nucleotides read TGCGCCAGCAGCTCCGACAGTCAGCCTTACGAGCAGTACTTC.

The chain joins TRBV10-3 to TRBJ2-4; the D gene is possibly TRBD1 (5 bases). Germline CDR1 reads ENHRY; CDR2 reads SYGVKD. V dropped 10 bases and J dropped 8 bases, with 12 bases sitting between them. The CDR3 sequence is 11 residues long. The CDR3 nucleotides read TGTGCCACCCTTTGGGGCCACATTCAGTACTTC. As protein: CATLWGHIQYF.

The rearrangement links TRBV5-4 to TRBJ2-7; D gene unclear. There are 13 residues in the CDR3. Germline-derived CDR1 and CDR2 are SGHNT and YYREEE (reference sequence). Trimming took 5 bases from V and 5 from J, leaving 14 bases between them. Here the CDR3 reads CASSPVGPHEQYF. In nucleotides, the CDR3 is TGTGCCAGCAGTCCCGTGGGCCCGCACGAGCAGTACTTC.